The rows below give T cell receptor beta chains drawn from one sample of a study of cytomegalovirus exposure and HLA in healthy donors. TCRdb keeps only in-frame clones here, not all; method: immunoSEQ multiplex PCR. Its listing shows fewer than 100,000 clones. Sequencing used PBMCs. These receptors were collected from an older woman in good health and CMV-seronegative. Each CDR3 is given with its conserved first and last residue. D genes are given only for firm matches. A clone size is listed for some rows: how often the clone was seen (once, few, many), or a class if it is expanded.

d_gene | abundance | j_gene | v_gene | CDR3aa | CDR3nt
- | - | TRBJ2-7 | TRBV13 | CASSVSSYEQYF | TGTGCCAGCAGCGTTAGCTCCTACGAGCAGTACTTC
- | - | TRBJ2-2 | TRBV7-8 | CASSLVSGRDTGELFF | TGTGCCAGCAGCTTAGTTTCCGGGAGAGACACCGGGGAGCTGTTTTTT
- | - | TRBJ2-1 | TRBV28 | CASSPRGRLLNEQFF | TGTGCCAGCAGTCCACGAGGGCGTTTACTAAATGAGCAGTTCTTC
TRBD2 | - | TRBJ2-3 | TRBV9 | CASSPLAGEVAPNTQYF | TGTGCCAGCAGCCCACTAGCGGGAGAGGTTGCCCCCAATACGCAGTATTTT
TRBD2 | - | TRBJ2-7 | TRBV7-3 | CASSPSGRHEQYF | TGTGCCAGCAGCCCTAGCGGGAGGCACGAGCAGTACTTC
TRBD1 | - | TRBJ1-5 | TRBV19 | CASSIGGDRSQPQHF | TGTGCCAGTAGTATAGGGGGGGACAGAAGTCAGCCCCAGCATTTT
- | - | TRBJ1-5 | TRBV28 | CASTLRGGFQPQHF | TGTGCCAGCACTCTACGGGGGGGCTTTCAGCCCCAGCATTTT
- | - | TRBJ2-1 | TRBV14 | CASSPQATGTSYNEQFF | TGTGCCAGCAGCCCCCAAGCAACAGGGACCTCCTACAATGAGCAGTTCTTC
- | - | TRBJ1-5 | TRBV30 | CAWSDALSGQPQHF | TGTGCCTGGAGCGATGCCCTGTCCGGTCAGCCCCAGCATTTT
- | - | TRBJ1-5 | TRBV19 | CASTRTVGNQPQHF | TGTGCCAGTACTAGGACAGTTGGAAATCAGCCCCAGCATTTT
TRBD1 | - | TRBJ1-1 | TRBV2 | CASSYRDRGRNTEAFF | TGTGCCAGCAGTTACCGGGACAGGGGGCGGAACACTGAAGCTTTCTTT
- | - | TRBJ2-6 | TRBV6-5 | CASRPGSSGANVLTF | TGTGCCAGCAGGCCTGGGAGCTCTGGGGCCAACGTCCTGACTTTC
- | - | TRBJ1-1 | TRBV6-6 | CASSYTVGGGNTEAFF | TGTGCCAGCAGTTATACCGTCGGGGGGGGGAACACTGAAGCTTTCTTT
TRBD2 | - | TRBJ2-1 | TRBV27 | CASSLTRLAGVNEQFF | TGTGCCAGCAGTTTAACAAGACTAGCGGGAGTCAATGAGCAGTTCTTC
- | - | TRBJ2-3 | TRBV19 | CASRANLHLTQYF | TGTGCCAGTAGGGCCAATCTCCATCTGACGCAGTATTTT
- | - | TRBJ1-1 | TRBV6-1 | CATRPWGENTEAFF | TGTGCCACCCGACCCTGGGGGGAGAACACTGAAGCTTTCTTT
- | - | TRBJ2-7 | TRBV21-1 | CASSKGTSGSSYEQYF | TGTGCCAGCAGCAAAGGGACTAGCGGGAGCTCCTACGAGCAGTACTTC
- | - | TRBJ2-7 | TRBV5-6 | CASSPLGTLGSEQYF | TGTGCCAGCAGCCCATTGGGGACATTGGGTTCCGAGCAGTACTTC
TRBD2 | medium-sized | TRBJ2-4 | TRBV10-1 | CASSGSQAKNIQYF | TGCGCCAGTAGCGGGAGTCAAGCCAAAAACATTCAGTACTTC
- | - | TRBJ2-1 | TRBV6-1 | CASSEDWTPTNEQFF | TGTGCCAGCAGTGAGGACTGGACGCCCACCAATGAGCAGTTCTTC
TRBD2 | - | TRBJ2-3 | TRBV7-6 | CASSSGTSYADTQYF | TGTGCCAGCAGCTCTGGGACTAGCTACGCAGATACGCAGTATTTT
TRBD2 | - | TRBJ2-2 | TRBV2 | CASRREGSGELFF | TGTGCCAGCCGTCGGGAGGGGAGCGGGGAGCTGTTTTTT
- | - | TRBJ2-4 | TRBV5-1 | CASSLSGGVNIQYF | TGCGCCAGCAGCTTGTCTGGAGGGGTGAACATTCAGTACTTC
- | - | TRBJ1-6 | TRBV5-6 | CASSLRTQQGPGSPLHF | TGTGCCAGCAGCTTACGAACCCAACAGGGCCCTGGCTCACCCCTCCACTTT
TRBD1 | - | TRBJ1-2 | TRBV7-8 | CASSWDRESGYTF | TGTGCCAGCAGCTGGGACAGGGAATCAGGCTACACCTTC
TRBD1 | - | TRBJ1-2 | TRBV28 | CASRIPGGRGYTF | TGTGCCAGCAGAATTCCAGGGGGCAGAGGCTACACCTTC
- | - | TRBJ2-7 | TRBV20-1 | CSARDGYEQYF | TGCAGTGCTAGAGACGGGTACGAGCAGTACTTC
- | - | TRBJ1-5 | TRBV7-2 | CASSRSNQPQHF | TGTGCCAGCAGCCGTAGCAATCAGCCCCAGCATTTT
TRBD2 | - | TRBJ2-3 | TRBV11-2 | CASSLESGRAAGDTQYF | TGTGCCAGCAGCTTAGAGAGCGGGAGGGCCGCAGGAGATACGCAGTATTTT
- | - | TRBJ2-6 | TRBV7-9 | CASSLGLGDTFSGANVLTF | TGTGCCAGCAGCTTAGGGTTGGGGGACACCTTCTCTGGGGCCAACGTCCTGACTTTC
TRBD1 | - | TRBJ1-4 | TRBV9 | CASSVGQGLTNEKLFF | TGTGCCAGCAGCGTTGGACAGGGCCTGACTAATGAAAAACTGTTTTTT
TRBD2 | - | TRBJ2-7 | TRBV7-9 | CASSPRTSGNIGEQYF | TGTGCCAGCAGCCCTAGGACTAGCGGGAACATTGGCGAGCAGTACTTC
- | - | TRBJ1-2 | TRBV21-1 | CASSRPNGYTF | TGTGCCAGCAGCAGGCCGAATGGCTACACCTTC
- | - | TRBJ2-7 | TRBV11-3 | CASSPGEGLYEQYF | TGTGCCAGCAGCCCGGGAGAAGGGCTCTACGAGCAGTACTTC
- | - | TRBJ1-2 | TRBV27 | CASSLTTEQGSFYGYTF | TGTGCCAGCAGTTTAACTACGGAACAGGGTTCCTTCTATGGCTACACCTTC
TRBD2 | - | TRBJ2-7 | TRBV6-5 | CASSYGTSGSYEQYF | TGTGCCAGCAGTTACGGGACTAGCGGTTCCTACGAGCAGTACTTC
- | - | TRBJ1-6 | TRBV19 | CASSIRENSPLHF | TGTGCCAGTAGTATTAGGGAGAATTCACCCCTCCACTTT
- | - | TRBJ1-2 | TRBV28 | CASRDTGMDGYTF | TGTGCCAGCAGAGATACAGGGATGGATGGCTACACCTTC
- | - | TRBJ2-6 | TRBV2 | CASSEEGTGANVLTF | TGTGCCAGCAGTGAGGAGGGGACCGGGGCCAACGTCCTGACTTTC
TRBD1 | - | TRBJ1-5 | TRBV7-6 | CASSLAYRGDNQPQHF | TGTGCCAGCAGCTTAGCGTACAGGGGGGACAATCAGCCCCAGCATTTT
- | - | TRBJ1-1 | TRBV9 | CASSKLSGGFMNTEAFF | TGTGCCAGCAGCAAGTTGTCGGGTGGGTTTATGAACACTGAAGCTTTCTTT
TRBD1 | - | TRBJ1-5 | TRBV7-9 | CASSLGTGRNQPQHF | TGTGCCAGCAGCTTGGGGACAGGGCGAAATCAGCCCCAGCATTTT
TRBD1 | - | TRBJ2-7 | TRBV9 | CASSAEQGAVYEQYF | TGTGCCAGCAGCGCGGAGCAGGGGGCAGTCTACGAGCAGTACTTC
- | - | TRBJ2-1 | TRBV27 | CASSPWDLYNEQFF | TGTGCCAGCAGTCCTTGGGACTTGTACAATGAGCAGTTCTTC
TRBD2 | - | TRBJ2-7 | TRBV6-5 | CASSYRGLAGVYEQYF | TGTGCCAGCAGTTACAGGGGACTAGCGGGAGTCTACGAGCAGTACTTC
- | - | TRBJ2-5 | TRBV5-5 | CASSWRVGGQETQYF | TGTGCCAGCAGCTGGAGGGTTGGGGGCCAAGAGACCCAGTACTTC
TRBD1 | - | TRBJ1-2 | TRBV7-9 | CASSRIPTGALGGYTF | TGTGCCAGCAGCCGAATACCGACAGGGGCCCTGGGAGGCTACACCTTC
TRBD1 | - | TRBJ1-1 | TRBV6-1 | CASSESPTGGWGAFF | TGTGCCAGCAGTGAATCCCCGACAGGGGGCTGGGGAGCTTTCTTT
TRBD1 | - | TRBJ1-2 | TRBV6-5 | CASSYGTGKRGYTF | TGTGCCAGCAGTTACGGGACAGGGAAAAGGGGCTACACCTTC
- | - | TRBJ2-2 | TRBV19 | CASSRDSPYTGELFF | TGTGCCAGTAGTAGGGACTCTCCCTACACCGGGGAGCTGTTTTTT
- | - | TRBJ1-2 | TRBV2 | CASSYRAGEAGYTF | TGTGCCAGCAGTTACAGGGCGGGAGAGGCTGGCTACACCTTC